The TCR beta chain under discussion was sequenced for a study of cytomegalovirus exposure and HLA in healthy donors. The study's findings and limits: Associated with cytomegalovirus, according to the listing, were 164 TCR beta chains. Apart from CMV serostatus, no immune exposure information was available. Roughly even sequencing depth across donors was the assumption behind the presence/absence analyses.

The CDR3 covers 15 residues. V shed 4 bases and J shed 7 bases, with 17 bases lying between them. Germline CDR1 is MNHEY and CDR2 is SMNVEV (reference sequence). Vbeta (60) and Jbeta (13) primers were used in the PCR. The method was immunoSEQ multiplex PCR; TCRdb's version includes in-frame clones alone and lacks a portion of them. The sample carries some 69,000 clones, roughly 70% recorded once. Remarks on this clone: What it binds is not known.

This sequence originates from a male donor in good health and CMV-seropositive. The chain joins TRBV27 to TRBJ1-5, with no clear D. The specimen was PBMCs. CDR3 sequence reads: CASSSVRAREQPQHF. The CDR3 DNA reads as TGTGCCAGCAGTTCTGTGCGGGCTCGGGAACAGCCCCAGCATTTT.